These T cell receptor beta chains were read from a single sample in a study of blood T cells in healthy people across ages. TCRdb re-called the 5' RACE reads with MiXCR, one entry per CDR3 protein. This table holds about 800,000 distinct CDR3 sequences, 25% found once. These records were also assigned to another study, of T cells of mothers and their children.

The specimen was blood. These receptors were obtained from a boy aged 5-17 years in good health. CDR3s include the opening cysteine and the closing phenylalanine or tryptophan. Each record gives: CDR3 length, V gene, D gene, clone size, J gene, CDR3 DNA, CDR3 protein. D genes are given only for firm matches. Size values are once, few and many counts, or a class for expanded clones, and some rows have none.

cdr3_length: 14
v_call: TRBV15
d_call: .
clone_size: few
j_call: TRBJ1-2
cdr3_nt: TGTGCCACCAGCGGAGGTGTTTCTAACTATGGCTACACCTTC
cdr3_aa: CATSGGVSNYGYTF

cdr3_length: 13
v_call: TRBV29-1
d_call: .
clone_size: many
j_call: TRBJ2-7
cdr3_nt: TGCAGCGTTCTCGTCCTGGGGTTTCTCGAGCAGTACTTC
cdr3_aa: CSVLVLGFLEQYF

cdr3_length: 14
v_call: TRBV7-6
d_call: .
clone_size: .
j_call: TRBJ1-4
cdr3_nt: TGTGCCAGCAGCTTAGGGGCTTCTAATGAAAAACTGTTTTTT
cdr3_aa: CASSLGASNEKLFF

cdr3_length: 16
v_call: TRBV7-9
d_call: .
clone_size: .
j_call: TRBJ2-1
cdr3_nt: TGTGCCAGCAGCTTAGCAGGGGGGAAGTCCTACAATGAGCAGTTCTTC
cdr3_aa: CASSLAGGKSYNEQFF

cdr3_length: 17
v_call: TRBV29-1
d_call: TRBD2
clone_size: .
j_call: TRBJ2-1
cdr3_nt: TGCAGCGTTGAAGATCTACTAGAGGAAGTGGGGGGGGATGAGCAGTTCTTC
cdr3_aa: CSVEDLLEEVGGDEQFF

cdr3_length: 13
v_call: TRBV30
d_call: .
clone_size: .
j_call: TRBJ2-7
cdr3_nt: TGTGCCTGGAGTGTGGCAGAAGGAGGCGAGCAGTACTTC
cdr3_aa: CAWSVAEGGEQYF

cdr3_length: 13
v_call: TRBV7-9
d_call: TRBD1
clone_size: .
j_call: TRBJ1-2
cdr3_nt: TGTGCCAGCAGCCTACAGGGACAGTATGGCTACACCTTC
cdr3_aa: CASSLQGQYGYTF

cdr3_length: 12
v_call: TRBV3-1
d_call: TRBD2
clone_size: .
j_call: TRBJ2-2
cdr3_nt: TGTGCCAGCAGCGGACTAGCCGGGGAGCTGTTTTTT
cdr3_aa: CASSGLAGELFF

cdr3_length: 14
v_call: TRBV2
d_call: TRBD1
clone_size: few
j_call: TRBJ2-4
cdr3_nt: TGTGCCAGCAGTCTTGACAGGGGGCGAAACATTCAGTACTTC
cdr3_aa: CASSLDRGRNIQYF

cdr3_length: 14
v_call: TRBV9
d_call: .
clone_size: .
j_call: TRBJ1-2
cdr3_nt: TGTGCCAGCAGCGTAGGTCAGGGAATCTATGGCTACACCTTC
cdr3_aa: CASSVGQGIYGYTF

cdr3_length: 16
v_call: TRBV5-6
d_call: .
clone_size: few
j_call: TRBJ1-1
cdr3_nt: TGTGCCAGCAGTCCTAGGGGTCGGGTTGGGCTCACTGAAGCTTTCTTT
cdr3_aa: CASSPRGRVGLTEAFF

cdr3_length: 14
v_call: TRBV6-4
d_call: TRBD1
clone_size: few
j_call: TRBJ1-5
cdr3_nt: TGTGCCAGCAAGGAGGACAGGCGAGGGCAGCCCCAGCATTTT
cdr3_aa: CASKEDRRGQPQHF

cdr3_length: 16
v_call: TRBV5-6
d_call: TRBD1
clone_size: few
j_call: TRBJ2-5
cdr3_nt: TGTGCCAGCAGCTGGAGAAGGACAGGGGGCCAAGAGACCCAGTACTTC
cdr3_aa: CASSWRRTGGQETQYF

cdr3_length: 14
v_call: TRBV28
d_call: .
clone_size: few
j_call: TRBJ1-1
cdr3_nt: TGTGCCAGCAGTTTCCCAGGGGTCGCCACTGAAGCTTTCTTT
cdr3_aa: CASSFPGVATEAFF

cdr3_length: 15
v_call: TRBV7-9
d_call: TRBD1
clone_size: few
j_call: TRBJ2-5
cdr3_nt: TGTGCCAGCAGCTCCAGCCGGGACAGATACGAGACCCAGTACTTC
cdr3_aa: CASSSSRDRYETQYF

cdr3_length: 16
v_call: TRBV10-2
d_call: TRBD1
clone_size: many
j_call: TRBJ2-4
cdr3_nt: TGCGCCAGCAGTGAGGCCAGACAGGGCCTCGGAAACATTCAGTACTTC
cdr3_aa: CASSEARQGLGNIQYF

cdr3_length: 12
v_call: TRBV7-2
d_call: .
clone_size: .
j_call: TRBJ2-7
cdr3_nt: TGTGCCAGCAGCCCATTGGTAGGCGAGCAGTACTTC
cdr3_aa: CASSPLVGEQYF

cdr3_length: 17
v_call: TRBV4-3
d_call: .
clone_size: .
j_call: TRBJ2-2
cdr3_nt: TGCGCCAGCAGCCAAGATGGGGCAGCCACGAACACCGGGGAGCTGTTTTTT
cdr3_aa: CASSQDGAATNTGELFF

cdr3_length: 16
v_call: TRBV10-3
d_call: TRBD1
clone_size: .
j_call: TRBJ2-5
cdr3_nt: TGTGCCATCAGCCGGCCCCCCCAGGGACAGCAAGAGACCCAGTACTTC
cdr3_aa: CAISRPPQGQQETQYF

cdr3_length: 17
v_call: TRBV28
d_call: .
clone_size: .
j_call: TRBJ1-5
cdr3_nt: TGTGCCAGCAGTTTCCAGGCCCCCACTTATAGCAATCAGCCCCAGCATTTT
cdr3_aa: CASSFQAPTYSNQPQHF